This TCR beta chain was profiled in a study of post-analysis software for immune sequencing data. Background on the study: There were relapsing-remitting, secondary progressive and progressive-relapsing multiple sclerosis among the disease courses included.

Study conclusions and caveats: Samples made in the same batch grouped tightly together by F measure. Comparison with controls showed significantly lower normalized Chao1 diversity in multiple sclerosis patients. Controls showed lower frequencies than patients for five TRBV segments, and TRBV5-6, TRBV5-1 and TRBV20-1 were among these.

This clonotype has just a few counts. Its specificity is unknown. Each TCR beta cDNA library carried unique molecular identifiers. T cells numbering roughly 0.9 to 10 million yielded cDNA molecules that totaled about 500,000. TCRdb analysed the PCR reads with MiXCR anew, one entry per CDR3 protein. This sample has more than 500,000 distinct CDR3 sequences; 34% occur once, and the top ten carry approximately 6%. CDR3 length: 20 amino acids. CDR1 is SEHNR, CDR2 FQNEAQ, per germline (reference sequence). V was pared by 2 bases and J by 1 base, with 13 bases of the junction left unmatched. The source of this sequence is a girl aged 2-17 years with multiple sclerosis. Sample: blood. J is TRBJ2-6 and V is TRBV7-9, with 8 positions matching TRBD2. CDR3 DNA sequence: TGTGCCAGCAGCTTACAAAGTCTTCAGCGGGGGCCATCTGGGGCCAACGTCCTGACTTTC. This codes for CASSLQSLQRGPSGANVLTF. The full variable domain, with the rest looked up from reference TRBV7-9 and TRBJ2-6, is DTGVSQNPRHKITKRGQNVTFRCDPISEHNRLYWYRQTLGQGPEFLTYFQNEAQLEKSRLLSDRFSAERPKGSFSTLEIQRTEQGDSAMYLCASSLQSLQRGPSGANVLTFGAGSRLTVL.